This T cell receptor beta chain comes out of a study of control samples from healthy donors and cancer patients. Some clones are missing from TCRdb's copy, which holds only in-frame ones; the method was immunoSEQ multiplex PCR. This sample yields roughly 400,000 clones, of which approximately 90% are seen a single time; around 6.5% belongs to the top ten. Trimming shortened V by 1 base and J by 4 bases, and 11 bases separated the two germline ends. CDR1 is SGHVS, CDR2 FNYEAQ, per germline. CDR3 size: 14 residues. The chain carries TRBV7-6 and TRBJ2-7; D may be TRBD2 (5 bases). Sequenced input: PBMCs. This receptor was identified in a man aged 40-50 years with head and neck cancer. The CDR3 region has the DNA TGTGCCAGCAGCTTAGGAGGGCTCGGGTACGAGCAGTACTTC. It yields the protein CASSLGGLGYEQYF. The whole variable domain, remainder taken from reference TRBV7-6 and TRBJ2-7, is GAGVSQSPRYKVTKRGQDVALRCDPISGHVSLYWYRQALGQGPEFLTYFNYEAQQDKSGLPNDRFSAERPEGSISTLTIQRTEQRDSAMYRCASSLGGLGYEQYFGPGTRLTVT.